What follows are 20 T cell receptor beta chains derived from one specimen sequenced in a study of OX40 agonist ivuxolimab in advanced cancers. Clones were sequenced by immunoSEQ multiplex PCR, and TCRdb holds only the in-frame ones, with some missing. The top ten clones hold 15% to 20% of a sample with some 59,000 clones, approximately 86% of them seen once. The sample here was CD4+ or CD8+ T cells sorted from blood, taken in a trial of the OX40 agonist ivuxolimab. Source of these receptors: an adult with an advanced solid tumor such as melanoma, head and neck, liver or kidney cancer.

This chain joins TRBV7-8 and TRBJ1-2; D uncertain. V was cut by 5 bases and J by 4 bases, with 14 bases left in between. This CDR3 has 14 amino acids. Germline V CDR1 and CDR2: SGHVS, FQNEAQ. This chain's CDR3 is CASSEVAGFYGYTF. CDR3 DNA sequence: TGTGCCAGCAGCGAGGTAGCTGGGTTCTATGGCTACACCTTC.

The rearrangement links TRBV28 to TRBJ1-2; TRBD1 agrees at 7 bases. The CDR3 totals 14 residues. With 5 bases clipped from V and 4 bases from J, the junction kept 7 bases outside the gene matches. Germline-derived CDR1 and CDR2 are MDHEN and SYDVKM. The CDR3 region is CASSRRQGSYGYTF. CDR3 sequence (DNA): TGTGCCAGCAGTCGTAGACAGGGATCCTATGGCTACACCTTC.

The chain combines TRBV6-1 with TRBJ2-3; D possibly matches TRBD1 or TRBD2 (5 bases each). The V gene lost 7 bases and the J gene lost 5 bases, with 10 bases spanning the gap. The V gene's germline CDR1 is MNHNS and CDR2 SASEGT. CDR3 length: 12 amino acids. The CDR3 region is CASNRDRDTQYF. CDR3 DNA sequence: TGTGCCAGCAACCGGGACCGAGATACGCAGTATTTT.

This clone was observed once. This chain joins TRBV4-2 and TRBJ2-7; 13 positions match TRBD2. V gave up 2 bases and J gave up 6 bases; unmatched junction bases: 10. The V gene's germline CDR1 is LGHNA and CDR2 YNFKEQ. This CDR3 is 17 amino acids long. CDR3 sequence (DNA): TGTGCCAGCAGCCAACTATCCGGGACTAGCGGGAAGAGCGAGCAGTACTTC. Its translation is CASSQLSGTSGKSEQYF.

V is TRBV19 and J is TRBJ2-4, with 7 positions matching TRBD1. Germline CDR1 reads LNHDA; CDR2 reads SQIVND (reference sequence). This CDR3 has 15 residues. The V gene end was trimmed by 5 bases and the J gene end by 1 base; junction bases not matched to a gene: 5. This chain's CDR3 is CASSEGQAAKNIQYF. The CDR3 coding sequence is TGTGCCAGTAGTGAAGGACAGGCGGCCAAAAACATTCAGTACTTC. Looking up the rest from reference TRBV19 and TRBJ2-4 gives the full variable domain: DGGITQSPKYLFRKEGQNVTLSCEQNLNHDAMYWYRQDPGQGLRLIYYSQIVNDFQKGDIAEGYSVSREKKESFPLTVTSAQKNPTAFYLCASSEGQAAKNIQYFGAGTRLSVL.

The rearrangement joins TRBV7-3 to TRBJ2-1, with 15 bases fitting TRBD2. The germline V gene encodes CDR1 SGHTA and CDR2 FQGTGA. The CDR3 contains 17 residues. V dropped 5 bases and J dropped 4; count of bases not matched to a gene: 6. CDR3 coding DNA: TGTGCCAGCAGCCCCGCCGGGACTAGCGGGAGGTACAATGAGCAGTTCTTC. This codes for CASSPAGTSGRYNEQFF.

This clone was counted a few times. The rearrangement joins TRBV18 to TRBJ1-1; D may be TRBD1 (6 bases). V lost 4 bases to trimming and J lost 1 base, with 7 bases between them. The CDR3 covers 13 residues. Germline values: CDR1 KGHSH, CDR2 LQKENI. For the CDR3, the DNA is TGTGCCAGCTCACTGGGACAGAACACTGAAGCTTTCTTT. It yields the protein CASSLGQNTEAFF.

The V call is TRBV10-3, the J call TRBJ2-7; TRBD1 matches 7 bases. CDR3 size: 13 residues. J gave up 3 bases and V 5 bases, and 4 bases lay outside the gene matches. Germline V gene sequence: CDR1 ENHRY, CDR2 SYGVKD. Here the CDR3 reads CAISPRGFYEQYF. CDR3 nucleotide sequence: TGTGCCATCAGTCCCAGGGGGTTCTACGAGCAGTACTTC.

This clone has only one observation. The chain joins TRBV19 to TRBJ2-6; 10 bases are a match to TRBD1. This CDR3 region has 18 residues. V lost 6 bases and J lost 0; bases outside the gene matches: 8. Germline V gene lookup returns CDR1 LNHDA and CDR2 SQIVND (reference sequence). The CDR3 region is CASSPGQGFASGANVLTF. CDR3 DNA sequence: TGTGCCAGTAGCCCGGGACAGGGGTTCGCCTCTGGGGCCAACGTCCTGACTTTC.

The gene calls are TRBV7-3 and TRBJ2-1; D is perhaps TRBD1 (6 bases). The germline CDR1 and CDR2 sequences are SGHTA and FQGTGA. V lost 2 bases to trimming and J lost 7 bases, with 12 bases between them. This CDR3 is built from 14 residues. In nucleotides, the CDR3 is TGTGCCAGCAGCTTACCCAGGGGCCGGAATGAGCAGTTCTTC. Amino acid sequence: CASSLPRGRNEQFF.

J is TRBJ2-6 and V is TRBV30, with a possible D match to TRBD1 (6 bases). CDR3 length: 16 amino acids. The V and J ends lost 5 bases and 3 bases respectively, with 17 bases between them. Germline V lookup: CDR1 GTSNPN, CDR2 SVGIG (reference sequence). CDR3 nucleotide sequence: TGTGCCTGGGGGTTCAACAGGGCGTATGGGGCCAACGTCCTGACTTTC. Amino acid sequence: CAWGFNRAYGANVLTF.

The sample holds a few counts of this clone. The chain uses TRBV21-1 and TRBJ2-3; TRBD2 is the table's D call, not checked against the DNA. TRBV21-1 has pseudogene status. The CDR3 spans 19 residues. The DNA for the CDR3 is TGTGCCAGCAGCAAAAGACGCGAGTCTAGCGGGAGTCGGACAGATACGCAGTATTTT. Its protein is CASSKRRESSGSRTDTQYF.

The chain carries TRBV6-5 and TRBJ1-1; D remains unclear. Germline CDR1 is MNHEY and CDR2 is SVGAGI. The CDR3 totals 14 residues. The V gene lost 5 bases and the J gene lost 5 bases, with 15 bases spanning the gap. The CDR3 loop reads CASSQPSGVTEAFF. For the CDR3, the DNA is TGTGCCAGCAGTCAACCTAGTGGGGTGACTGAAGCTTTCTTT.

The chain recombines TRBV29-1 with TRBJ2-7; possible D gene TRBD1, 6 bases. The CDR3 extends over 14 amino acids. Per the germline V gene, CDR1 is SQVTM and CDR2 is ANQGSEA. Trimming left V 6 bases short and J 0 bases short, with 15 bases between. CDR3 sequence (DNA): TGCAGCGTAGCTCGGGACACTCGCTCCTACGAGCAGTACTTC. It yields the protein CSVARDTRSYEQYF.

This chain joins TRBV4-2 and TRBJ2-3; D remains unclear. Germline V gives CDR1 LGHNA, CDR2 YNFKEQ. CDR3 length: 13 residues. V was clipped by 3 bases and J by 3 bases, with 7 bases between them. The CDR3 sequence is CASSHVVTDTQYF. CDR3 nucleotide sequence: TGTGCCAGCAGCCACGTGGTGACAGATACGCAGTATTTT.

The chain uses TRBV27 and TRBJ2-7, with a tentative D call TRBD2 (6 bases). Germline V gene lookup returns CDR1 MNHEY and CDR2 SMNVEV (reference sequence). The germline V and J ends were trimmed by 2 bases and 5 bases, with 13 bases remaining between them. The CDR3 consists of 14 residues. CDR3 DNA: TGTGCCAGCAGTTTACGACGGGAGACCGACGAGCAGTACTTC. This codes for CASSLRRETDEQYF.

The chain links TRBV5-1 to TRBJ2-5; D is uncertain. This CDR3 contains 11 residues. Trimming removed 0 bases from V and 4 bases from J, with 1 base in between. Germline lookup yields CDR1 SGHRS and CDR2 YFSETQ. CDR3 nucleotide sequence: TGCGCCAGCAGCTTGGCAGAGACCCAGTACTTC. Translated: CASSLAETQYF. The variable domain in full, with the rest retrieved from reference TRBV5-1 and TRBJ2-5, is KAGVTQTPRYLIKTRGQQVTLSCSPISGHRSVSWYQQTPGQGLQFLFEYFSETQRNKGNFPGRFSGRQFSNSRSEMNVSTLELGDSALYLCASSLAETQYFGPGTRLLVL.

The chain carries TRBV1 and TRBJ1-6; the D call TRBD1 from the table was never checked on the DNA. TRBV1 is shown as a pseudogene. The CDR3 covers 17 residues. CDR3 bases: TGCACCAGCAGCCACAAGGGGGACGTGTCCTATAATTCACCCCTCCACTTT. This codes for CTSSHKGDVSYNSPLHF.

Written as DNA, the CDR3 is TGTGCCATCAGTGAGTCGAGACAAGAGACCCAGTACTTC. Residues: CAISESRQETQYF. The chain uses TRBV10-3 and TRBJ2-5, with unresolved D. V was shortened by 0 bases and J by 2 bases, with 4 bases between the two germline ends. The length of the CDR3 is 13 residues. In germline, CDR1 is ENHRY, CDR2 SYGVKD.

The genes are TRBV28 and TRBJ1-1; no reliable D call. CDR1 and CDR2 (germline): MDHEN, SYDVKM. Trimming left V 5 bases short and J 4 bases short, with 17 bases between. The CDR3 is 15 residues long. The CDR3 loop is CASSPRTYPITEAFF. The CDR3 bases are TGTGCCAGCAGTCCCCGGACCTACCCAATCACTGAAGCTTTCTTT.